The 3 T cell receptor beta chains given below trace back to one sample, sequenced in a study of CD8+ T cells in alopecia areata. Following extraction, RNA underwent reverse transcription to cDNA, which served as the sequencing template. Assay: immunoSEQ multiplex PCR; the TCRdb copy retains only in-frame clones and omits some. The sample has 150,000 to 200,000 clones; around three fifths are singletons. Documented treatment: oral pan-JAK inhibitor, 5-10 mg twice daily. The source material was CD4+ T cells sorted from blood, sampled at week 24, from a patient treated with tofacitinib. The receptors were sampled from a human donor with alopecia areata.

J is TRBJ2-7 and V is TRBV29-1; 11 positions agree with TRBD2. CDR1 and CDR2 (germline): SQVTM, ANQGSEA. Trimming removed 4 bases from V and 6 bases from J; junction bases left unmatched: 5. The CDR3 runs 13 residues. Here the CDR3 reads CSVAGLAGGEQYF. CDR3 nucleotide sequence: TGCAGCGTTGCAGGGCTAGCGGGGGGCGAGCAGTACTTC.

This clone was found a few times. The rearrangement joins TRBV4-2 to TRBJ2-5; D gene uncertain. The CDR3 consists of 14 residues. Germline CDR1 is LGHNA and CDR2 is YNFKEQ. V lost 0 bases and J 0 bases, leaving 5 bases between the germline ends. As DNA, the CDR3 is TGTGCCAGCAGCCAAGATGACAACCAAGAGACCCAGTACTTC. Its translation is CASSQDDNQETQYF.

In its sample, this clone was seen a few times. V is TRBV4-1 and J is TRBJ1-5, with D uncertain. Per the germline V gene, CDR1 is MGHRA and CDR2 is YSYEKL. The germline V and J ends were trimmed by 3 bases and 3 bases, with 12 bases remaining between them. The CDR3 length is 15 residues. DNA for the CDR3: TGCGCCAGCAGCCACGCCGGGATCGCCAATCAGCCCCAGCATTTT. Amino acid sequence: CASSHAGIANQPQHF.